This is a list of T cell receptor beta chains from one sample in a study of T cell responses to AZD1222 COVID-19 vaccine. Profiled with immunoSEQ multiplex PCR; TCRdb holds only in-frame clones, not every one. This sample has about 54,000 clones, with roughly 90% found just once. The sample consisted of peripheral blood, taken on day 0 of AZD1222 vaccination. The receptors were sampled from an adult in good health. Both conserved end residues are part of each CDR3. D genes are given only for firm matches. The size of a clone is reported for some rows only, either as once, few or many, or as a class for expanded clones.

D gene: NA; V gene: TRBV7-2; J gene: TRBJ1-1; clone size: once; CDR3 protein: CASSPVPGTRMFTEAFF; CDR3 DNA: TGTGCCAGCAGCCCTGTCCCTGGGACACGAATGTTCACTGAAGCTTTCTTT
D gene: NA; V gene: TRBV7-3; J gene: TRBJ2-3; clone size: NA; CDR3 protein: CASSPDRGTQYF; CDR3 DNA: TGTGCCAGCAGCCCAGATAGGGGTACGCAGTATTTT
D gene: TRBD1; V gene: TRBV7-2; J gene: TRBJ2-2; clone size: NA; CDR3 protein: CASSLGGQGFTGELFF; CDR3 DNA: TGTGCCAGCAGCTTAGGGGGACAGGGGTTCACCGGGGAGCTGTTTTTT
D gene: TRBD1; V gene: TRBV6-5; J gene: TRBJ2-1; clone size: NA; CDR3 protein: CASSPGQEGYEQFF; CDR3 DNA: TGTGCCAGCAGCCCGGGACAGGAAGGGTATGAGCAGTTCTTC
D gene: NA; V gene: TRBV11-2; J gene: TRBJ1-5; clone size: NA; CDR3 protein: CASSGNSNQPQHF; CDR3 DNA: TGTGCCAGCAGCGGAAATAGCAATCAGCCCCAGCATTTT
D gene: NA; V gene: TRBV28; J gene: TRBJ2-1; clone size: NA; CDR3 protein: CASSLVESSYNEQFF; CDR3 DNA: TGTGCCAGCAGCCTGGTGGAGAGCTCCTACAATGAGCAGTTCTTC
D gene: NA; V gene: TRBV7-9; J gene: TRBJ1-2; clone size: NA; CDR3 protein: CASSDWTDNYGYTF; CDR3 DNA: TGTGCCAGCAGCGACTGGACTGATAACTATGGCTACACCTTC
D gene: TRBD2; V gene: TRBV11-2; J gene: TRBJ2-3; clone size: NA; CDR3 protein: CASSWLAGSTDTQYF; CDR3 DNA: TGTGCCAGCAGCTGGCTAGCGGGGAGCACAGATACGCAGTATTTT
D gene: NA; V gene: TRBV3-1/TRBV3-2; J gene: TRBJ2-7; clone size: NA; CDR3 protein: CASSQGTTTYEQYF; CDR3 DNA: TGTGCCAGCAGCCAAGGAACAACTACCTACGAGCAGTACTTC
D gene: TRBD1; V gene: TRBV7-6; J gene: TRBJ2-2; clone size: NA; CDR3 protein: CASSTGQGNTGELFF; CDR3 DNA: TGTGCCAGCAGCACGGGACAGGGTAACACCGGGGAGCTGTTTTTT